Only a few counts were recorded for the clone carrying this T cell receptor beta chain. The antigen remains undetermined. The record originates from a study of beta chain features in type 1 diabetes. Findings and limits, study-wide: Cells with high TCR expression could be over-represented by cDNA sequencing. TCRB CDR3s from Type 1 diabetes patients were moderately but significantly shorter in all four CD4+ subsets. A PCR bias possibly favoring shorter templates would apply equally to patients and controls. Compared with healthy donors, patients appeared to share more similar naive, central memory and regulatory TCRB repertoires. Any HLA type influence on TCRB rearrangement was left unresolved here.

V lost 7 bases and J lost 0; bases outside the gene matches: 6. The CDR3 loop spans 14 amino acids. The germline gives CDR1 SQVTM, CDR2 ANQGSEA. TCRB transcripts that were expressed got sequenced, as all of the isolated RNA had been reverse transcribed. Measured with immunoSEQ multiplex PCR; TCRdb has only the in-frame clones, and not every one. Of about 660,000 clones listed, over 13% are singletons. Sequenced sample: naive CD4+ T cells from blood. The rearrangement joins TRBV29-1 to TRBJ2-3; 8 nucleotides align to TRBD2. The sequence was collected from a man younger than 35 with type 1 diabetes. The CDR3 here is CSARLALSTDTQYF. In DNA, the CDR3 is TGCAGCGCCCGACTAGCGCTTAGCACAGATACGCAGTATTTT.